The clone carrying this T cell receptor (beta chain) is classed as medium-sized. The antigen remains undetermined. TRB rearrangements were amplified by multiplex PCR with BIOMED2 TRB-A/B primers. TCRdb reprocessed the multiplex PCR reads with MiXCR, giving one entry per CDR3 protein. The sample contains roughly 3,500 distinct CDR3 sequences, approximately 20% of which appear only once. From blood, about 240-550 ng of genomic DNA served as TRB template. This sample was taken from a study of T and B cells in COVID-19 patients. Trimming left V 4 bases short and J 8 bases short, with 18 bases between. Germline lookup yields CDR1 MNHEY and CDR2 SMNVEV (reference sequence). The CDR3 length is 15 residues. Study findings and constraints: Sorted SARS-CoV-2-responsive or tetramer+ T cells and CD4+, regulatory and CD8+ subsets were not yet sequenced. Few blood samples existed from mildly ill patients during symptoms or early in severe cases.

Sequencing was done on a sample of blood. This receptor was identified in a human donor with active COVID-19. The genes are TRBV27 and TRBJ2-1; D perhaps matches TRBD1 (6 bases). This CDR3 is CASSSRIINRDEQFF. The CDR3, as DNA: TGTGCCAGCAGTTCGCGAATCATTAACAGGGATGAGCAGTTCTTC.